The entry below describes one T cell receptor beta chain. This sample stems from a study of blood T cell repertoires in COVID-19. As for the study in general: Spain, Italy and the United States supplied samples that represented acute and convalescent COVID-19. PBMCs, B-cell-depleted T cells, or T cells were the source of the cDNA or gDNA that made up the material.

CDR3 length: 14 amino acids. V gave up 2 bases and J gave up 9 bases; unmatched junction bases: 6. CDR1 SGHAT and CDR2 FQDESV come from the germline V gene (reference sequence). Original data processing: Reference gene primer amplification yielded estimated nucleated cell counts. This table comes from immunoSEQ multiplex PCR, and its TCRdb copy is limited to in-frame clones, with some not included. V and J calls and clone size are as listed in that table; D and trimming were resolved from the DNA. The table records fewer than 60,000 clones, about 82% of them present only once. The J gene is TRBJ2-1, the V gene TRBV11-1; 8 bases are shared with TRBD2. The sequenced material came from peripheral blood. The sequence came from a human donor in a cohort sampled during active COVID-19. The CDR3 bases are TGTGCCAGCAGCTTATTTGGCGGGAGGTCTGAGCAGTTCTTC. Protein sequence: CASSLFGGRSEQFF. The variable domain in full, completed from reference TRBV11-1 and TRBJ2-1, reads EAEVAQSPRYKITEKSQAVAFWCDPISGHATLYWYRQILGQGPELLVQFQDESVVDDSQLPKDRFSAERLKGVDSTLKIQPAELGDSAMYLCASSLFGGRSEQFFGPGTRLTVL.